This paragraph covers one T cell receptor beta chain sequence. This clonotype has a handful of counts. Its target antigen remains unknown. Base qualities are missing; no much larger clone stands one base away. Hyperthyroidism patients were newly diagnosed, with disease duration under 2 months, and aged 18 to 65 years. Anyone with other autoimmune diseases, uncontrolled infections, pregnancy or lactation was excluded from the study. Clinical symptoms, serum thyroxine, TRAb, thyroid ultrasound and orbital computed tomography formed the basis of the diagnosis. Total RNA was extracted using Trizol reagent, and RNA quality was checked on an Agilent 2100 Bioanalyzer. The data stem from a study of Graves' ophthalmopathy and Graves' hyperthyroidism (dated by TCRdb to the late 2010s). Notes on the research overall: A patient counted as having stable hyperthyroidism if there was no progression to ophthalmopathy within 18 months of follow-up. Following sample collection, hyperthyroidism patients were given methimazole at a starting dose of 30 mg daily, and ophthalmopathy patients were given high-dose intravenous methylprednisolone. In total, under 150 blood samples were TCR-sequenced: under 45 ophthalmopathy, 80 or so hyperthyroidism and some 17 hyperthyroidism-to-ophthalmopathy patients. To tell Graves' ophthalmopathy apart from Graves' hyperthyroidism, and to predict which patients would progress to ophthalmopathy, the study relied on TCR beta repertoire signatures. To explore V-J signatures that separate ophthalmopathy from hyperthyroidism, a discovery set of about a hundred patients was enrolled, consisting of approximately 45 with ophthalmopathy and under 65 with stable hyperthyroidism. For independent validation, a separate cohort was made up of 18 hyperthyroidism patients plus 17 patients who later progressed from hyperthyroidism to ophthalmopathy. In six or seven hyperthyroidism patients, the T-cell repertoires found in thyroid tissue were compared with those found in blood. General findings and caveats noted by the study authors: Most expanded thyroid clonotypes with a frequency above 0.001 also appeared in blood, which suggests that blood repertoires may reflect the immune response in the thyroid. Sample size was not statistically predetermined, and group allocation was not concealed from the investigators. In validation, the model predicted ophthalmopathy progression with over 60% sensitivity and about 73% specificity; 12 predicted patients were CT-confirmed with GO in a median of about 6.1 months. In cross-validation, the 13-signature model distinguished ophthalmopathy from stable hyperthyroidism with approximately 90% sensitivity and 81.08% specificity, while in the test set the corresponding values were roughly 80% and 75%.

For repertoire sequencing, TCR beta CDR3 regions were amplified from RNA transcripts. A first-round RT-PCR used HTBI primers with the Qiagen OneStep RT-PCR kit, followed by a second-round multiplex PCR, size selection and purification. Libraries were sequenced on an Illumina HiSeq2000 using paired-end 100 bp reads. As for how the authors treated the data: SOAPnuke was used for read processing, and reads with adapters, uncalled bases, a mean Phred below 15, or no exact constant-primer or identifier match were discarded. High-quality paired reads were merged with COPE v1.2.5. Unique nucleotide sequences were defined as clonotypes and aligned to IMGT TRB V, D and J references using MiTCR v1.1. Only V-J combinations with frequency above 0.0001 were analysed, covering 98% to 99.2% of repertoires. A TCR clonal expansion and chaos score per V-J combination was defined as the ratio of F50 clonal expansion to chaos observed in the TCRdist matrix. Welch's t-statistics and random forest were used to narrow the features down to over ten V-J combinations, which were then fed into a naive Bayes classifier. The Morisita-Horn index was used to measure how similar the thyroid and blood repertoires were. TCRdb cleaned the public reads at Q25 with fastp, built clones with MiXCR and kept in-frame beta chains. When rows share a CDR3 protein, they turn into one entry using the most common DNA and genes. Clone size and V and J calls follow TCRdb, not the original study. The sample data list over a million distinct CDR3 sequences, and 36% of these were observed just once. Over 8.5% of the sample comes from the top ten.

According to the germline V gene (reference sequence), CDR1 reads DFQATT and CDR2 reads SNEGSKA. Its CDR3 holds 11 amino acids, cysteine through phenylalanine. The DNA shown is the 33-base CDR3, in frame from base 1. V sheds 6 bases and J sheds 5 bases, leaving 11 bases between their ends. This receptor was obtained from an adult man with Graves' hyperthyroidism. The chain is assembled from TRBV20-1 and TRBJ2-7; no confident D gene assignment can be made. The sequencing sample was made of peripheral blood or thyroid tissue (not recorded which). The DNA reads as follows: TGCAGTGCCCCGAGACTTAACGAGCAGTACTTC. It specifies CSAPRLNEQYF.